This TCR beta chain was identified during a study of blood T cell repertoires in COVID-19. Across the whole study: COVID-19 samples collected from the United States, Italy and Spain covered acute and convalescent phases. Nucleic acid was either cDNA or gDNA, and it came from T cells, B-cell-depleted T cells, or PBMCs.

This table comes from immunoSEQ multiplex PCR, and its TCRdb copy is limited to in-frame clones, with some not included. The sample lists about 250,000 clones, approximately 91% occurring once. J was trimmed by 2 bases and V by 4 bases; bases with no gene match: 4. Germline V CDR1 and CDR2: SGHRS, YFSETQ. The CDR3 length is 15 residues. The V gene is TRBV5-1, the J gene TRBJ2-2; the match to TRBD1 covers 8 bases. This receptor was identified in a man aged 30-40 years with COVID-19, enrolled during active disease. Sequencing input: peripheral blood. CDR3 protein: CASSRDRINTGELFF. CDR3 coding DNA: TGCGCCAGCAGCCGGGACAGGATTAACACCGGGGAGCTGTTTTTT.